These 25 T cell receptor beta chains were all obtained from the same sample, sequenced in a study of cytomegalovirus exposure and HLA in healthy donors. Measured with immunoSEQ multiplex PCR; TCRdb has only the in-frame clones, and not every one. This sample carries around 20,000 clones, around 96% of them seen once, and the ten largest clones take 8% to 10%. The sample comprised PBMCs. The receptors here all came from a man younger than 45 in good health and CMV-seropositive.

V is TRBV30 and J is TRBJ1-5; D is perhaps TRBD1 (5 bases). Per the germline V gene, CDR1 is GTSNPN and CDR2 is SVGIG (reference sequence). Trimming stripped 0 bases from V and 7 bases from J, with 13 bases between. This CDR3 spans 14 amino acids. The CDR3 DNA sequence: TGTGCCTGGAGTGTACAGGAAAAAGGCCAGCCCCAGCATTTT. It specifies CAWSVQEKGQPQHF.

This chain's CDR3 is CASSRVLTGAYEQYF. The CDR3 DNA reads TGTGCCAGTAGTAGGGTTTTGACAGGGGCCTACGAGCAGTACTTC. The gene calls are TRBV19 and TRBJ2-7, with 8 positions matching TRBD1. Germline-derived CDR1 and CDR2 are LNHDA and SQIVND (reference sequence). V shed 4 bases and J 2 bases; nucleotides not matched to a gene: 7. This CDR3 comprises 15 residues.

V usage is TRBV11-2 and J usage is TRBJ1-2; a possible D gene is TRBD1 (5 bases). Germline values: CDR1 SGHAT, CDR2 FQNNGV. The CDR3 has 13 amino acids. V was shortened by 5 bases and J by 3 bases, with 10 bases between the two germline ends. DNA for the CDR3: TGTGCCAGCAGCCCCGCGGGGGACTATGGCTACACCTTC. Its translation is CASSPAGDYGYTF.

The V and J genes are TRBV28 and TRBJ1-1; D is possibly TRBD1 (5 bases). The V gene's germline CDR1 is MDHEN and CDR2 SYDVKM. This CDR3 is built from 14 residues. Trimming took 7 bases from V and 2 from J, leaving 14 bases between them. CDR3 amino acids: CASMGGEKNTEAFF. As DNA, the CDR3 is TGTGCCAGCATGGGGGGGGAAAAAAACACTGAAGCTTTCTTT.

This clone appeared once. This CDR3 is CASSLLRTGGIGTEAFF. In DNA form, the CDR3 reads TGTGCCAGCAGTTTATTGCGTACAGGGGGCATAGGGACTGAAGCTTTCTTT. The chain recombines TRBV28 with TRBJ1-1; the match to TRBD1 covers 9 bases. Unmatched junction bases numbered 11, after V lost 1 base and J lost 5 bases. The germline V gene encodes CDR1 MDHEN and CDR2 SYDVKM. The CDR3 consists of 17 residues.

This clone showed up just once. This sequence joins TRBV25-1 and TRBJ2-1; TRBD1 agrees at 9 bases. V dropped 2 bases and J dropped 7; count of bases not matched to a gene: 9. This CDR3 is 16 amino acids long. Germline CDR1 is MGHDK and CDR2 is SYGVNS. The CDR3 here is CASSEKGWTGENEQFF. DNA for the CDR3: TGTGCCAGCAGTGAAAAGGGGTGGACAGGGGAAAATGAGCAGTTCTTC.

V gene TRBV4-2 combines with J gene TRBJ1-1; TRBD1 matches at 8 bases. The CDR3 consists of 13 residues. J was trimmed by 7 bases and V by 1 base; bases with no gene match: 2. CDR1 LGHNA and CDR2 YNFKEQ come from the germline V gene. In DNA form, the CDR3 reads TGTGCCAGCAGCCAAGCCGACAGGGGTGAAGCTTTCTTT. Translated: CASSQADRGEAFF.

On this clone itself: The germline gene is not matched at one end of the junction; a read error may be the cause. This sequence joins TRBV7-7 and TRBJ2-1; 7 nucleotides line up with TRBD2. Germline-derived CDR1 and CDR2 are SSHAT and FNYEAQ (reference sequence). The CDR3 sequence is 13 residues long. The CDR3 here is CASSRLAGREQFF. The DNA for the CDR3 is TGTGCTAGCAGCAGACTAGCCGGCAGAGAGCAGTTCTTC.

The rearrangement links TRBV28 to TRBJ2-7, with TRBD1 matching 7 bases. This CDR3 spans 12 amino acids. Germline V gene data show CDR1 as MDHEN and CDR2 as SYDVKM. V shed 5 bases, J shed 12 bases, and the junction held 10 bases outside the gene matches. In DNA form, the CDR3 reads TGTGCCAGCAGTCCTTCTCGACAGGGCCCGTACTTC. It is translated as CASSPSRQGPYF.

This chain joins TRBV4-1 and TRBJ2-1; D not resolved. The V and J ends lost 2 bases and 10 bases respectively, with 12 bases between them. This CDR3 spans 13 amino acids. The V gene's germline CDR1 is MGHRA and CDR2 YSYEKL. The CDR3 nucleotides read TGCGCCAGCAGCCAACCTTTGGGCAGGGAGCAGTTCTTC. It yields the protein CASSQPLGREQFF.

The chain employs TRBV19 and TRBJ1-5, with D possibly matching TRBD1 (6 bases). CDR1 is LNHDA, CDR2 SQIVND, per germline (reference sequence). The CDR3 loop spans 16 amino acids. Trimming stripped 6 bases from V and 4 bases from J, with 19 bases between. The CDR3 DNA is TGTGCCAGTAGGAACCCGGACAGACTACAAAATCAGCCCCAGCATTTT. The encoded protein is CASRNPDRLQNQPQHF.

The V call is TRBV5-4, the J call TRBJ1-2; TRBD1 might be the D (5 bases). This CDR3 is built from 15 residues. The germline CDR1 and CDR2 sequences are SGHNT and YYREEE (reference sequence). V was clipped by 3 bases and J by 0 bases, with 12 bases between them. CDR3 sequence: CASSSRQSSNYGYTF. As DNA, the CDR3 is TGTGCCAGCAGCTCACGACAGTCCTCTAACTATGGCTACACCTTC.

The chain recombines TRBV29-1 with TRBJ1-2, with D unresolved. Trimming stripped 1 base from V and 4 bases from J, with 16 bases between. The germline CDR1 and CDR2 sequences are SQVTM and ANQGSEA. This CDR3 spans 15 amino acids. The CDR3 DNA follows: TGCAGCGTTGAAGGGAGGGTAGACGAAAGCTATGGCTACACCTTC. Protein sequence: CSVEGRVDESYGYTF.

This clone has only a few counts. The CDR3 region has the DNA TGTGCCAGCAGTGCCCGGGACAGTCCATATAGCAATCAGCCCCAGCATTTT. It is translated as CASSARDSPYSNQPQHF. V is TRBV25-1 and J is TRBJ1-5; TRBD1 matches at 7 bases. The V and J ends lost 4 bases and 0 bases, in that order; junction bases with no gene match: 9. Per the germline V gene, CDR1 is MGHDK and CDR2 is SYGVNS. CDR3 length: 17 amino acids.

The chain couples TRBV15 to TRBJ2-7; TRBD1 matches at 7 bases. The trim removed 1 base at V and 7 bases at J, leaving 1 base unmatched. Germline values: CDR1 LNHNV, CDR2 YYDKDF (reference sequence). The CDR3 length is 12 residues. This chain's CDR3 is CATSRGTGEQYF. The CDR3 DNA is TGTGCCACCAGCAGAGGGACAGGTGAGCAGTACTTC.

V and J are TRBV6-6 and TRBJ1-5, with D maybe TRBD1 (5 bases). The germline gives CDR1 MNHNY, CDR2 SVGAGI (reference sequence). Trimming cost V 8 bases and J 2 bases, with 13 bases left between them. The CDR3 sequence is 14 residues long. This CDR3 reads CASLVGGGNQPQHF. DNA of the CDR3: TGTGCCAGCCTCGTGGGGGGAGGCAATCAGCCCCAGCATTTT.

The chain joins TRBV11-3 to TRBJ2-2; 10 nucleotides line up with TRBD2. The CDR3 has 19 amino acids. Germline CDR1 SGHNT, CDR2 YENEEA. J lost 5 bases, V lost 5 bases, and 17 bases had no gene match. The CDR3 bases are TGTGCCAGCAGCCAGACGGGGCTAGCGGGAGTCCCGGGGACCGGGGAGCTGTTTTTT. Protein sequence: CASSQTGLAGVPGTGELFF.

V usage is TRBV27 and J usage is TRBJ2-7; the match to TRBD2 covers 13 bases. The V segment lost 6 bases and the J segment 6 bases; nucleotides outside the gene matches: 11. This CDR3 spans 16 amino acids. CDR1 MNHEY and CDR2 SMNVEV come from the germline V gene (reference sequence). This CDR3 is CASSLAGTSGMTEQYF. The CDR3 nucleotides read TGTGCCAGCAGCTTGGCGGGGACTAGCGGGATGACCGAGCAGTACTTC.

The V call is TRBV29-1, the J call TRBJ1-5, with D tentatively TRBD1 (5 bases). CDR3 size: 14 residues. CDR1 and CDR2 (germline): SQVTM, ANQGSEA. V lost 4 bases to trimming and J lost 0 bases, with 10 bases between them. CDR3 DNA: TGCAGCGTTGGCGGGGACGATAGCAATCAGCCCCAGCATTTT. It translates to CSVGGDDSNQPQHF.

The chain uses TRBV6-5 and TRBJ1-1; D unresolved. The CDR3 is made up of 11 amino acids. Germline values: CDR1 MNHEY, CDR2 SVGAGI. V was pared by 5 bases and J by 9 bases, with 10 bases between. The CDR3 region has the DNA TGTGCCAGCAGTCAGTACAGCCAAGCTTTCTTT. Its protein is CASSQYSQAFF.

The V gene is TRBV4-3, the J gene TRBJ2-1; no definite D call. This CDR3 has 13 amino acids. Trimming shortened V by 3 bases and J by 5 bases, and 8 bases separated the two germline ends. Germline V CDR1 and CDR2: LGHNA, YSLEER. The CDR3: CASSHEPNNEQFF. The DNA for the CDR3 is TGCGCCAGCAGCCATGAGCCTAACAATGAGCAGTTCTTC.

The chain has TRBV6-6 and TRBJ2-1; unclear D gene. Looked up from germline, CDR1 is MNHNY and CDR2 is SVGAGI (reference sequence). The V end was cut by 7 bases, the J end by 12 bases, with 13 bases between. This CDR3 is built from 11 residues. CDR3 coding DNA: TGTGCCAGCACTCAAGCCCAAATGCAGTTCTTC. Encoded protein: CASTQAQMQFF.

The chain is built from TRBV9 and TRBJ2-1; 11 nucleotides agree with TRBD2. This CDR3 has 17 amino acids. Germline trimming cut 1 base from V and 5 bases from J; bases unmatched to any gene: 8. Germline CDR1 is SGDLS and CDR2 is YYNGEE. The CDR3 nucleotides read TGTGCCAGCAGCGTATCCGTAGCGGGAGGGTGGGACAATGAGCAGTTCTTC. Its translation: CASSVSVAGGWDNEQFF.

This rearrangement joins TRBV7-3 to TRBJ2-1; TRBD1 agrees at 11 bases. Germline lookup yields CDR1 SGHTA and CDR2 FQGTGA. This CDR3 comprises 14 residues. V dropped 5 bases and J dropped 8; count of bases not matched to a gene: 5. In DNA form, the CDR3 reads TGTGCCAGCAGCCCGCGGGACAGGGGGGATGAGCAGTTCTTC. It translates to CASSPRDRGDEQFF.

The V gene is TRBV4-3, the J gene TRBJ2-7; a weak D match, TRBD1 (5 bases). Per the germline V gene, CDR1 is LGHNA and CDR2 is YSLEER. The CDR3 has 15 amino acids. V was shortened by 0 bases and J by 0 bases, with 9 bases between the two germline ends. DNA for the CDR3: TGCGCCAGCAGCCAAGAGGCTAGGGGCTCCTACGAGCAGTACTTC. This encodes CASSQEARGSYEQYF.